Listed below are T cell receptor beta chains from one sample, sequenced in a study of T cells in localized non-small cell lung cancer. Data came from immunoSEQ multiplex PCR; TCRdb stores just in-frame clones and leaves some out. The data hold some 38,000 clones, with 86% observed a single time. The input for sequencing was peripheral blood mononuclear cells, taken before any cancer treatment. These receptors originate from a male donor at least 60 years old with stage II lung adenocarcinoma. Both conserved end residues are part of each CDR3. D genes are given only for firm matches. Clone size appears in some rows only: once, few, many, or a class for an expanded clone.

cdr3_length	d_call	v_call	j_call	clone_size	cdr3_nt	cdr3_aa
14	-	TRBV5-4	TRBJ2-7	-	TGTGCCAGCAGCTTGGCAGGCGGGGATGCCGAGCAGTACTTC	CASSLAGGDAEQYF
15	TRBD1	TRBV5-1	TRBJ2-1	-	TGCGCCAGCGGAGAAGGTGGGACAGGGGGCCATGAGCAGTTCTTC	CASGEGGTGGHEQFF
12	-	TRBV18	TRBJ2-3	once	TGTGCCAGCTACCCCGGGGCAGATACGCAGTATTTT	CASYPGADTQYF
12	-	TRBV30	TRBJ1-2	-	TGTGCCTTATCTGACGGGAGCTATGGCTACACCTTC	CALSDGSYGYTF
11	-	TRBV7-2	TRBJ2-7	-	TGTGCCAGTAGGAGGGCCGAAGAGCAGTACTTC	CASRRAEEQYF
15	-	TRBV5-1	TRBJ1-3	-	TGCGCCAGCAGCCGTGGAGACAGCATTGGAAACACCATATATTTT	CASSRGDSIGNTIYF
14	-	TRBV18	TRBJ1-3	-	TGTGCCAGCTCATCTCAGGGCGCTGGAAACACCATATATTTT	CASSSQGAGNTIYF
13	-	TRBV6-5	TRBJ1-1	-	TGTGCCAGCAGTCGGACCGTGAACACTGAAGCTTTCTTT	CASSRTVNTEAFF
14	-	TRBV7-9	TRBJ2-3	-	TGTGCCAGCAGCTTGCTAGCGTTGGGGGATACGCAGTATTTT	CASSLLALGDTQYF
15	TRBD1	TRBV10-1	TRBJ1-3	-	TGCGCCAGCAGCTCGACAGGGTCCTCTGGAAACACCATATATTTT	CASSSTGSSGNTIYF
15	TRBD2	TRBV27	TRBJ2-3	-	TGTGCCAGCAGTCTCCGACTAGCGGGCACAGATACGCAGTATTTT	CASSLRLAGTDTQYF
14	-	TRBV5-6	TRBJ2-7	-	TGTGCCAGCAGCTTGGCCAGGGGATCCTACGAGCAGTACTTC	CASSLARGSYEQYF
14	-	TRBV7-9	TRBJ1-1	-	TGTGCCAGCAGCTTAGAAGGGGGGGACCGTGAAGCTTTCTTT	CASSLEGGDREAFF
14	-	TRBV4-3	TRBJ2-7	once	TGCGCCAGCAGTCGTCTTGACGGGGGCTACGAGCAGTACTTC	CASSRLDGGYEQYF
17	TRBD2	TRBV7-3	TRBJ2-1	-	TGTGCCAGCAGCTTAACGGCACTAGCGGGAGCGTCGAATGAGCAGTTCTTC	CASSLTALAGASNEQFF
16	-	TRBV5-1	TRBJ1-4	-	TGCGCCAGCAGCTGGGGAGCACAGGGAGGTGCTGAAAAACTGTTTTTT	CASSWGAQGGAEKLFF
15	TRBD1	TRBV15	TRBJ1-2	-	TGTGCCACCAGCGTACAGGGGAACATCCCCCTTGGCTACACCTTC	CATSVQGNIPLGYTF